The 26 T cell receptor beta chains in this list originate from one sample, sequenced in a study of T-cell memory formation after mild COVID-19. In TCRdb, the 5' RACE reads were re-called with MiXCR into one record per CDR3 protein. This sample carries 350,000 to 450,000 distinct CDR3 sequences, roughly 20% of them seen once, and the ten largest clones take 8.4%. The sample comprised PBMCs or a T cell subset sorted from them (not recorded which). Receptors originate from an adult woman who had mild COVID-19 (a few samples of this study predate the infection). Cell type and time point are not known.

In this sample, this clonotype turned up a few times. The chain uses TRBV20-1 and TRBJ2-2; D unclear. The germline CDR1 and CDR2 sequences are DFQATT and SNEGSKA (reference sequence). Trimming took off 5 bases at V and 3 bases at J, with 7 bases between the two ends. This CDR3 is built from 12 residues. CDR3 in amino acids: CSAPDYTGELFF. In nucleotides, the CDR3 is TGCAGTGCTCCCGACTACACCGGGGAGCTGTTTTTT.

V usage is TRBV20-1 and J usage is TRBJ2-3, with 7 bases identical to TRBD2. The CDR3 contains 14 residues. Trimming cost V 5 bases and J 0 bases; bases outside gene matches: 5. The germline gives CDR1 DFQATT, CDR2 SNEGSKA (reference sequence). In DNA form, the CDR3 reads TGCAGTGCTCCGGTTAGCGGGAGCACAGATACGCAGTATTTT. Amino acids: CSAPVSGSTDTQYF.

V usage is TRBV7-2 and J usage is TRBJ1-1; D ambiguous. Between the trimmed V and J ends, which lost 6 bases and 5 bases, there was a span of 16 bases. The germline CDR1 and CDR2 sequences are SGHTA and FQGNSA. The CDR3 sequence is 14 residues long. The CDR3 DNA reads as TGTGCCAGCAGTTCCGGACCGGGCGGGACTGAAGCTTTCTTT. As protein: CASSSGPGGTEAFF.

Only a few counts were recorded for this clonotype. The chain carries TRBV5-6 and TRBJ1-5; weak D call: TRBD1 (5 bases). Germline values: CDR1 SGHDT, CDR2 YYEEEE. There are 15 residues in the CDR3. Between the trimmed V and J ends, which lost 1 base and 0 bases, there was a span of 8 bases. Here the CDR3 reads CASSLRGSSNQPQHF. The CDR3 coding sequence is TGTGCCAGCAGCTTGAGGGGATCTAGCAATCAGCCCCAGCATTTT.

This chain links TRBV25-1 with TRBJ1-2, with 7 positions matching TRBD1. Per germline, CDR1 MGHDK and CDR2 SYGVNS. The CDR3 spans 13 residues. Unmatched junction bases numbered 3, after V lost 2 bases and J lost 6 bases. This CDR3 is CASSEGGGHGYTF. The CDR3 nucleotides read TGTGCCAGCAGTGAAGGAGGGGGCCATGGCTACACCTTC.

This clonotype was seen a handful of times. The gene calls are TRBV15 and TRBJ2-7, with D perhaps TRBD2 (5 bases). This CDR3 contains 14 residues. The germline V gene encodes CDR1 LNHNV and CDR2 YYDKDF (reference sequence). V was clipped by 4 bases and J by 4 bases, with 14 bases between them. The CDR3: CATSTLRGAYEQYF. The DNA of the CDR3 is TGTGCCACCAGCACCCTCCGGGGAGCTTACGAGCAGTACTTC.

This clonotype was observed a handful of times. The gene calls are TRBV7-9 and TRBJ2-7, with D tentatively TRBD1 or TRBD2 (5 bases each). Germline assignment: CDR1 SEHNR and CDR2 FQNEAQ (reference sequence). Trimming stripped 5 bases from V and 2 bases from J, with 13 bases between. This CDR3 contains 14 residues. Here the CDR3 reads CASSGRDRPYEQYF. The CDR3 bases are TGTGCCAGCAGCGGCCGGGACCGTCCCTACGAGCAGTACTTC.

This clonotype appeared a few times. The chain uses TRBV5-1 and TRBJ2-7; TRBD2 agrees at 7 bases. Per germline, CDR1 SGHRS and CDR2 YFSETQ. With V trimmed by 5 bases and J by 4 bases, 6 bases remained unmatched. The CDR3 sequence is 13 residues long. The CDR3 protein is CASRRSGTYEQYF. As DNA, the CDR3 is TGCGCCAGCAGACGCAGCGGGACTTACGAGCAGTACTTC. The whole variable domain, filled in from reference TRBV5-1 and TRBJ2-7, reads KAGVTQTPRYLIKTRGQQVTLSCSPISGHRSVSWYQQTPGQGLQFLFEYFSETQRNKGNFPGRFSGRQFSNSRSEMNVSTLELGDSALYLCASRRSGTYEQYFGPGTRLTVT.

This chain links TRBV12-3 or TRBV12-4 with TRBJ1-5; the D is unclear. V shed 3 bases and J shed 2 bases, with 14 bases lying between them. CDR3 size: 16 residues. The CDR3 sequence: CASSFSPGRGNQPQHF. As DNA, the CDR3 is TGTGCCAGCAGTTTCTCCCCGGGGAGGGGCAATCAGCCCCAGCATTTT.

The chain carries TRBV21-1 and TRBJ2-1; TRBD2, as called in the table, went unchecked against the DNA. TRBV21-1 corresponds to a pseudogene. CDR3 length: 14 amino acids. The CDR3 here is CASSNRARYNEQFF. The CDR3 bases are TGTGCCAGCAGCAATCGGGCCCGCTACAATGAGCAGTTCTTC.

This clonotype appeared a few times. The V and J genes are TRBV5-1 and TRBJ1-2; D call uncertain. The CDR3 sequence is 14 residues long. Trimming pared 4 bases from V and 4 bases from J, leaving 14 bases between. Germline loops: CDR1 SGHRS, CDR2 YFSETQ. The CDR3, as DNA: TGCGCCAGCAGCCCGCCCGGGCAGGCCTATGGCTACACCTTC. It is translated as CASSPPGQAYGYTF.

The chain links TRBV2 to TRBJ2-7, with 7 bases identical to TRBD2. CDR1 SNHLY and CDR2 FYNNEI come from the germline V gene. V was clipped by 10 bases and J by 2 bases; unmatched bases: 14. The CDR3 sequence is 15 residues long. The CDR3 protein is CATSGGGGGTYEQYF. Here the CDR3 DNA reads TGTGCCACGTCAGGAGGTGGCGGGGGAACCTACGAGCAGTACTTC.

The CDR3 loop is CASSDGQATYGYTF. The CDR3 coding sequence is TGTGCCAGCAGTGACGGACAGGCCACATACGGCTACACCTTC. The chain recombines TRBV12-3 or TRBV12-4 with TRBJ1-2; 7 nucleotides align to TRBD1. V shed 5 bases and J 8 bases; nucleotides not matched to a gene: 11. The CDR3 covers 14 residues.

This clonotype was counted between two and nine times. Here the CDR3 reads CASSQNRGPDNSPLHF. The CDR3 DNA reads as TGTGCCAGCAGCCAAAACAGGGGGCCAGATAATTCACCCCTCCACTTT. The chain combines TRBV4-2 with TRBJ1-6; TRBD1 agrees at 9 bases. The junction had 4 bases not matched to a gene; V was cut back by 2 bases and J by 5 bases. The CDR3 consists of 16 residues. Germline loops: CDR1 LGHNA, CDR2 YNFKEQ.

This clonotype has more than one count but fewer than ten. The CDR3 DNA reads TGTGCCAGCTCACCACCACAGAACAATCAGCCCCAGCATTTT. Protein: CASSPPQNNQPQHF. The J gene is TRBJ1-5, the V gene TRBV18; D unclear. The V end lost 0 bases, the J end lost 3 bases, and 6 bases lay between the germline ends. Germline CDR1 is KGHSH and CDR2 is LQKENI. The CDR3 contains 14 residues.

Only a few counts were recorded for this clonotype. V usage is TRBV12-3 or TRBV12-4 and J usage is TRBJ2-7; 13 bases map to TRBD2. The CDR3 is 16 amino acids. J lost 4 bases, V lost 6 bases, and 9 bases had no gene match. The CDR3 region has the DNA TGTGCCAGCAGCCCACTAGCGGGAGGGCCGATTTACGAGCAGTACTTC. It translates to CASSPLAGGPIYEQYF.

V and J are TRBV3-1 and TRBJ1-4; TRBD1 is a possible D gene (5 bases). The germline CDR1 and CDR2 sequences are LGHDT and YNNKEL (reference sequence). There are 16 residues in the CDR3. V lost 5 bases and J 14 bases, leaving 27 bases between the germline ends. DNA of the CDR3: TGTGCCAGCAGCTTAACCGGGACCCTTCAGCCAGGATTGCTGTTTTTT. This sequence encodes CASSLTGTLQPGLLFF.

This clonotype appeared many times. The chain has TRBV20-1 and TRBJ2-1, with TRBD2 matching 12 bases. The CDR3 runs 16 residues. The germline V gene has CDR1 DFQATT and CDR2 SNEGSKA (reference sequence). Unmatched junction bases numbered 6, after V lost 0 bases and J lost 6 bases. The CDR3: CSARDWLAGGGNEQFF. CDR3 coding DNA: TGCAGTGCTAGAGATTGGCTAGCGGGAGGGGGCAATGAGCAGTTCTTC.

The sample holds a few counts of this clonotype. The chain employs TRBV18 and TRBJ1-2, with 9 nucleotides matching TRBD1. The CDR3 is made up of 14 amino acids. V gave up 1 base and J gave up 8 bases; unmatched junction bases: 5. Germline values: CDR1 KGHSH, CDR2 LQKENI. The CDR3 is CASSPLGQGQGYTF. The CDR3 DNA follows: TGTGCCAGCTCACCACTGGGACAGGGACAAGGCTACACCTTC. Full variable domain (missing parts from reference TRBV18 and TRBJ1-2): NAGVMQNPRHLVRRRGQEARLRCSPMKGHSHVYWYRQLPEEGLKFMVYLQKENIIDESGMPKERFSAEFPKEGPSILRIQQVVRGDSAAYFCASSPLGQGQGYTFGSGTRLTVV.

The CDR3 loop reads CSAPQGAIYEQYF. The CDR3 nucleotides read TGCAGTGCTCCCCAGGGGGCCATCTACGAGCAGTACTTC. The chain joins TRBV20-1 to TRBJ2-7; TRBD1 agrees at 8 bases. CDR1 is DFQATT and CDR2 is SNEGSKA in the germline V gene (reference sequence). The CDR3 contains 13 residues. The junction had 6 bases not matched to a gene; V was cut back by 5 bases and J by 3 bases.

The chain couples TRBV30 to TRBJ1-1, with D hard to call. The germline V gene encodes CDR1 GTSNPN and CDR2 SVGIG (reference sequence). The CDR3 runs to 13 residues. The V end lost 4 bases, the J end lost 0 bases, and 9 bases lay between the germline ends. The CDR3 DNA is TGTGCCTGGACAGGATTCATGAACACTGAAGCTTTCTTT. Translation gives CAWTGFMNTEAFF. The full variable domain, its missing parts supplied by reference TRBV30 and TRBJ1-1, is SQTIHQWPATLVQPVGSPLSLECTVEGTSNPNLYWYRQAAGRGLQLLFYSVGIGQISSEVPQNLSASRPQDRQFILSSKKLLLSDSGFYLCAWTGFMNTEAFFGQGTRLTVV.

The chain employs TRBV4-3 and TRBJ1-6; 10 positions agree with TRBD1. J gave up 9 bases and V 1 base, and 6 bases lay outside the gene matches. CDR3 length equals 16 residues. Germline V gives CDR1 LGHNA, CDR2 YSLEER. For the CDR3, the DNA is TGCGCCAGCAGCCAAGGCACGGGACAGGGGCGTTCACCCCTCCACTTT. Protein sequence: CASSQGTGQGRSPLHF.

The genes are TRBV29-1 and TRBJ2-2; 9 bases line up with TRBD2. The CDR3 is made up of 15 amino acids. Germline V gives CDR1 SQVTM, CDR2 ANQGSEA. Losses at the gene ends were 0 bases for V and 6 bases for J; bases not matched to a gene: 5. In DNA, the CDR3 is TGCAGCGTTGAAGATGTGCGGGAGGGCCCCGGGGAGCTGTTTTTT. This gives the protein CSVEDVREGPGELFF.

The chain uses TRBV11-3 and TRBJ2-5; D uncertain. Trimming left V 2 bases short and J 2 bases short, with 9 bases between. Germline lookup yields CDR1 SGHNT and CDR2 YENEEA. This CDR3 comprises 14 residues. The DNA of the CDR3 is TGTGCCAGCAGCTTAATGTCAGGTCAAGAGACCCAGTACTTC. The encoded protein is CASSLMSGQETQYF.

This rearrangement joins TRBV7-2 to TRBJ1-5; 10 positions agree with TRBD1. There are 15 residues in the CDR3. J gave up 3 bases and V 5 bases, and 4 bases lay outside the gene matches. Germline V CDR1 and CDR2: SGHTA, FQGNSA. The DNA of the CDR3 is TGTGCCAGCAGCCGCGGGACAGGGGCCAATCAGCCCCAGCATTTT. Protein sequence: CASSRGTGANQPQHF.

This clonotype was observed a few times. The chain combines TRBV7-2 with TRBJ2-3, with D possibly TRBD1 on 5 matching bases. There are 15 residues in the CDR3. The germline CDR1 and CDR2 sequences are SGHTA and FQGNSA. Trimming stripped 0 bases from V and 4 bases from J, with 11 bases between. This CDR3 is CASSLAKGHADTQYF. CDR3 bases: TGTGCCAGCAGCTTAGCGAAGGGGCACGCAGATACGCAGTATTTT.